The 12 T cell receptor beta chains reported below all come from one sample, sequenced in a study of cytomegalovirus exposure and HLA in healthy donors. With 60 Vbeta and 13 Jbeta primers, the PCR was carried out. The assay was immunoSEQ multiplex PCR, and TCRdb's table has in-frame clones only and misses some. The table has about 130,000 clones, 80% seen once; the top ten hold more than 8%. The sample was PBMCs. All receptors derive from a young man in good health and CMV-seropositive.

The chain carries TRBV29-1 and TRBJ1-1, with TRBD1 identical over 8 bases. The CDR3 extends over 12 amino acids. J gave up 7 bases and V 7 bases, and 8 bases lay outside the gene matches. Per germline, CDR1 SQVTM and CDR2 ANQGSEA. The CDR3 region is CSGYGQGGEAFF. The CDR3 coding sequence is TGCAGCGGCTACGGACAGGGCGGTGAAGCTTTCTTT.

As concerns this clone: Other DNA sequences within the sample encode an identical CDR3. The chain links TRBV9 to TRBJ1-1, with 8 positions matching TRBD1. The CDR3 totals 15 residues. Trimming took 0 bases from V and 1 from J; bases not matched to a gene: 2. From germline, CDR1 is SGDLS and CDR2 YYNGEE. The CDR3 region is CASSVVDRANTEAFF. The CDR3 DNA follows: TGTGCCAGCAGCGTAGTGGACAGGGCGAACACTGAAGCTTTCTTT. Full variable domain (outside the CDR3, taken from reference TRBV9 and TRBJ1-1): DSGVTQTPKHLITATGQRVTLRCSPRSGDLSVYWYQQSLDQGLQFLIQYYNGEERAKGNILERFSAQQFPDLHSELNLSSLELGDSALYFCASSVVDRANTEAFFGQGTRLTVV.

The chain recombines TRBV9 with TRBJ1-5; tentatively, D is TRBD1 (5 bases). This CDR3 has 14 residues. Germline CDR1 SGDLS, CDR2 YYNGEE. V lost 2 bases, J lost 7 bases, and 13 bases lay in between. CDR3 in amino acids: CASSVGGESQPQHF. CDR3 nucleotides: TGTGCCAGCAGCGTGGGGGGGGAGAGCCAGCCCCAGCATTTT. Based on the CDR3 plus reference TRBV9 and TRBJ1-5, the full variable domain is DSGVTQTPKHLITATGQRVTLRCSPRSGDLSVYWYQQSLDQGLQFLIQYYNGEERAKGNILERFSAQQFPDLHSELNLSSLELGDSALYFCASSVGGESQPQHFGDGTRLSIL.

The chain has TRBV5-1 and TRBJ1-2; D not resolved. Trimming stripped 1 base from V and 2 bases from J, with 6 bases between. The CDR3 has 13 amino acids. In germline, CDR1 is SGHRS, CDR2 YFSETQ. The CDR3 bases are TGCGCCAGCAGCTTGAATCCGAACTATGGCTACACCTTC. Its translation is CASSLNPNYGYTF.

The CDR3 protein is CASSQELMDTQYF. CDR3 bases: TGTGCCAGCAGCCAAGAACTTATGGATACGCAGTATTTT. The chain links TRBV14 to TRBJ2-3; D unresolved. There are 13 residues in the CDR3. V dropped 0 bases and J dropped 6 bases, with 7 bases sitting between them. Germline CDR1 reads SGHDN; CDR2 reads FVKESK.

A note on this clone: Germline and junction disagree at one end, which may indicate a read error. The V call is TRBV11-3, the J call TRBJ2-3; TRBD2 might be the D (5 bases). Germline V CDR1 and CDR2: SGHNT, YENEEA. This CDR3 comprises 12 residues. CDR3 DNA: TGTGCCGGCAGCGCACTAGGCGGTACGCAGTATTTT. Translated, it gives CAGSALGGTQYF. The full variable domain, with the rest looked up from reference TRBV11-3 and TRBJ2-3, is EAGVVQSPRYKIIEKKQPVAFWCNPISGHNTLYWYLQNLGQGPELLIRYENEEAVDDSQLPKDRFSAERLKGVDSTLKIQPAELGDSAVYLCAGSALGGTQYFGPGTRLTVL.

The CDR3 sequence is CASGLGQGEGAGELFF. For the CDR3, the DNA is TGTGCTAGTGGTTTGGGACAGGGGGAAGGAGCCGGGGAGCTGTTTTTT. The chain combines TRBV12-5 with TRBJ2-2, with TRBD1 matching 9 bases. The germline V gene has CDR1 LGHNT and CDR2 FRNRAP. The junction had 6 bases not matched to a gene; V was cut back by 1 base and J by 6 bases. This CDR3 is built from 16 residues.

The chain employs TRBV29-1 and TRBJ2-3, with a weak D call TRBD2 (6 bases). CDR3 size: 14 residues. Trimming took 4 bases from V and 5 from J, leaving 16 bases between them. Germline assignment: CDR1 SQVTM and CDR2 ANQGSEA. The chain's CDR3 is CSVVLGGSVDTQYF. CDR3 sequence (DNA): TGCAGCGTTGTGCTCGGGGGTTCGGTAGATACGCAGTATTTT.

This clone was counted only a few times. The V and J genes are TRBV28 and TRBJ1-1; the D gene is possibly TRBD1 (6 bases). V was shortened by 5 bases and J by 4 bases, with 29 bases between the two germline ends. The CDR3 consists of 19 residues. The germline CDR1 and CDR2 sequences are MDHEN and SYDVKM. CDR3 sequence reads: CASSTYWDRDIWGRTEAFF. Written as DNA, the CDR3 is TGTGCCAGCAGTACTTATTGGGACCGGGACATCTGGGGACGCACTGAAGCTTTCTTT.

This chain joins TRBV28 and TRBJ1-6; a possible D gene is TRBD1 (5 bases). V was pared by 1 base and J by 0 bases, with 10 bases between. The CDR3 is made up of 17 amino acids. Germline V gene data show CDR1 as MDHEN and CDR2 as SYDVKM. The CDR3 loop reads CASSLFRGSSYNSPLHF. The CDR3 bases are TGTGCCAGCAGTTTATTTCGGGGGAGCTCCTATAATTCACCCCTCCACTTT.

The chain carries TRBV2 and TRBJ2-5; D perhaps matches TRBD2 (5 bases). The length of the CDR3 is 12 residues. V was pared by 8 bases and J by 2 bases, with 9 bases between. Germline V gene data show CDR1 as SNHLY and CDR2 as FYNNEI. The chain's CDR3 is CASGLSQETQYF. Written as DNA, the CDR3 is TGTGCCAGCGGACTGTCTCAAGAGACCCAGTACTTC.

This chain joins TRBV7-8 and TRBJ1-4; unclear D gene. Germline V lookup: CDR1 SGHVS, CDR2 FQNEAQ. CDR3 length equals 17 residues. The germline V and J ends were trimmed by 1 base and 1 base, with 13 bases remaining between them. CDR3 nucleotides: TGTGCCAGCAGCTTAGGAATCTTGAGGTTAACTAATGAAAAACTGTTTTTT. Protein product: CASSLGILRLTNEKLFF.